The 2 T cell receptor beta chains below come from one sample, sequenced in a study of T cells after yellow fever vaccination. TCRdb passed the 5' RACE reads through MiXCR, listing each CDR3 protein once. The sample consists of 300,000 to 350,000 distinct CDR3 sequences, roughly a tenth of them appearing once. The material was CD4+ T cells sorted from PBMCs, obtained 45 days after the yellow fever booster vaccination. The receptors were gathered from a man aged 18 to 35 who received the YFV17D yellow fever vaccine.

V and J are TRBV3-2 and TRBJ2-2; TRBD1 is the table's D call, not checked against the DNA. TRBV3-2 is marked as a pseudogene. The CDR3 contains 15 residues. The CDR3 DNA reads as TGTGCCAGCAGCCAAGATGGGGGAAGGGCCGGGGAGCTGTTTTTT. Translating it yields CASSQDGGRAGELFF.

This clonotype turned up a few times. The chain has TRBV6-1 and TRBJ2-7; D is possibly TRBD1 (5 bases). V shed 10 bases and J shed 1 base, with 17 bases lying between them. CDR3 length: 14 amino acids. The V gene's germline CDR1 is MNHNS and CDR2 SASEGT. CDR3: CATRTQGRSYEQYV. CDR3 bases: TGTGCCACCAGAACGCAGGGTCGGTCCTACGAGCAGTACGTC.